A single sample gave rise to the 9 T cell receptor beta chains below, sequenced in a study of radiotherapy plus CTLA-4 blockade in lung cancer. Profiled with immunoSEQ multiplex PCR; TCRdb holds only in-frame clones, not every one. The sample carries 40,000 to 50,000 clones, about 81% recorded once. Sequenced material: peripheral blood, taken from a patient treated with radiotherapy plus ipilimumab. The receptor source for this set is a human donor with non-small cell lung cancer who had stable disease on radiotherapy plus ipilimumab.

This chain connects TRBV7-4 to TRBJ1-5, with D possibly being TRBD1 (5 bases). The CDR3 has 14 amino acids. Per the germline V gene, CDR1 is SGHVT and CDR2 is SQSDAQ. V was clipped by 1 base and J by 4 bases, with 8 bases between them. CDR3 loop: CASSLGQKNQPQHF. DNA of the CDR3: TGTGCCAGCAGCTTAGGACAGAAAAATCAGCCCCAGCATTTT.

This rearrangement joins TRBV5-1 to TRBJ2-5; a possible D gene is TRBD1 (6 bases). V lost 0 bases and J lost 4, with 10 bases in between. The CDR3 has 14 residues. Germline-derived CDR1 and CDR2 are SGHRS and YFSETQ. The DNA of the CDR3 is TGCGCCAGCAGCTTGGATGGGGGCCGAGAGACCCAGTACTTC. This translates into CASSLDGGRETQYF.

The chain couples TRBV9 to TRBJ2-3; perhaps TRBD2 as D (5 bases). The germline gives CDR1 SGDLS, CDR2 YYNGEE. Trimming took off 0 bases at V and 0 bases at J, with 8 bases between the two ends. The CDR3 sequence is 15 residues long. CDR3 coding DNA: TGTGCCAGCAGCGTAGCTAGCACGAGCACAGATACGCAGTATTTT. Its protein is CASSVASTSTDTQYF.

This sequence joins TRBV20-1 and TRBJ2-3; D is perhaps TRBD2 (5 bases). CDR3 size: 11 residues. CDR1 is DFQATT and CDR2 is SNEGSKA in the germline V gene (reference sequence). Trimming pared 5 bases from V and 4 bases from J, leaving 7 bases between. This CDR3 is CSAGRSDTQYF. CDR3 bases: TGCAGTGCTGGGAGATCAGATACGCAGTATTTT.

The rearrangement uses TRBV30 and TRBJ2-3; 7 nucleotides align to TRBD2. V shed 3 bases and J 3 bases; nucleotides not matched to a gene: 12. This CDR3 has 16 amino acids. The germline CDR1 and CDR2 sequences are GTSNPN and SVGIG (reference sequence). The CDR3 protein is CAWRGYGLGKTDTQYF. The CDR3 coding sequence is TGTGCCTGGAGAGGCTATGGACTAGGGAAGACAGATACGCAGTATTTT.

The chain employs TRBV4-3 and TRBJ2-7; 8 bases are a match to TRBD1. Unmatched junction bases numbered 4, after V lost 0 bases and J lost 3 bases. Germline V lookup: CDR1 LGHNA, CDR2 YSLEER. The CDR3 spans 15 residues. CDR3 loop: CASSQDGGQGYEQYF. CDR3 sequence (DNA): TGCGCCAGCAGCCAAGATGGAGGACAGGGCTACGAGCAGTACTTC.

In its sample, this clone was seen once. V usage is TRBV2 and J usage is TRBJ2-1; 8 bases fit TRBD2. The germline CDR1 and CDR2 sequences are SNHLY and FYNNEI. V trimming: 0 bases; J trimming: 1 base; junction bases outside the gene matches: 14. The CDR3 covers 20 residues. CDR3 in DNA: TGTGCCAGCAGTGAAGCGAGTGGCGCGGGAGGCCCCCTATCCTACAATGAGCAGTTCTTC. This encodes CASSEASGAGGPLSYNEQFF.

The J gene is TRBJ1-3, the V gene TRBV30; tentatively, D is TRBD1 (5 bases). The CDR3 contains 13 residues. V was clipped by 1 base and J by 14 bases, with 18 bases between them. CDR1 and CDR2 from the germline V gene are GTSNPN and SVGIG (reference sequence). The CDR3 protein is CAWSESPGLKVYF. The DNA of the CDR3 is TGTGCCTGGAGTGAGAGCCCAGGGTTAAAGGTATATTTT.

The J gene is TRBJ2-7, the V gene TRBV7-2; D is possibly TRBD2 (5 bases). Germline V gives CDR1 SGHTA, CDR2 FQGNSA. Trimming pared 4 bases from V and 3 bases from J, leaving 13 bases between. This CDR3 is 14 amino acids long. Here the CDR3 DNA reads TGTGCCAGCAGCTCCGGACTCGGGTACTACGAGCAGTACTTC. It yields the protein CASSSGLGYYEQYF.